This T cell receptor beta chain derives from a study of blood T cell repertoires in COVID-19. In the authors' workflow: It was from reference gene primer amplification that nucleated cell counts were estimated. This table comes from immunoSEQ multiplex PCR, and its TCRdb copy is limited to in-frame clones, with some not included. V and J calls and clone size follow that table, whereas D and trimming were derived from the DNA. This sample has under 250,000 clones; 70% to 90% occur once, and the top ten carry around 10%. The germline V gene encodes CDR1 SGHDN and CDR2 FVKESK. The V end lost 0 bases, the J end lost 7 bases, and 12 bases lay between the germline ends. The CDR3 covers 15 residues.

Sequencing was done on a sample of peripheral blood. The chain couples TRBV14 to TRBJ2-2, with D perhaps matching TRBD1 (5 bases). The clonotype originates from a man aged 50-59 years with COVID-19, enrolled during active disease. In nucleotides, the CDR3 is TGTGCCAGCAGCCAAGAGTTGGCAGGGCTCGGGGAGCTGTTTTTT. Translating it yields CASSQELAGLGELFF. Full variable domain (remainder filled in from reference TRBV14 and TRBJ2-2): EAGVTQFPSHSVIEKGQTVTLRCDPISGHDNLYWYRRVMGKEIKFLLHFVKESKQDESGMPNNRFLAERTGGTYSTLKVQPAELEDSGVYFCASSQELAGLGELFFGEGSRLTVL.